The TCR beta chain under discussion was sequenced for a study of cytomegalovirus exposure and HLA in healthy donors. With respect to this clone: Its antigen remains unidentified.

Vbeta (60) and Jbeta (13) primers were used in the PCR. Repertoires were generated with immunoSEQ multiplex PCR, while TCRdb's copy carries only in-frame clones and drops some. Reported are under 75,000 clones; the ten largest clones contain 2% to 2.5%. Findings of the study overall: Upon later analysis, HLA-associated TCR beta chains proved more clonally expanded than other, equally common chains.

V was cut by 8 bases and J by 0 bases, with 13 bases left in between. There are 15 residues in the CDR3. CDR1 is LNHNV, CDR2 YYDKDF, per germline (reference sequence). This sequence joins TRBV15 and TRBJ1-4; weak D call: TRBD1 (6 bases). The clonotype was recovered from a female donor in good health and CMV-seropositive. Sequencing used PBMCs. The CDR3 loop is CATRGAAATNEKLFF. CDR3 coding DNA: TGTGCCACCCGGGGGGCAGCTGCAACTAATGAAAAACTGTTTTTT.